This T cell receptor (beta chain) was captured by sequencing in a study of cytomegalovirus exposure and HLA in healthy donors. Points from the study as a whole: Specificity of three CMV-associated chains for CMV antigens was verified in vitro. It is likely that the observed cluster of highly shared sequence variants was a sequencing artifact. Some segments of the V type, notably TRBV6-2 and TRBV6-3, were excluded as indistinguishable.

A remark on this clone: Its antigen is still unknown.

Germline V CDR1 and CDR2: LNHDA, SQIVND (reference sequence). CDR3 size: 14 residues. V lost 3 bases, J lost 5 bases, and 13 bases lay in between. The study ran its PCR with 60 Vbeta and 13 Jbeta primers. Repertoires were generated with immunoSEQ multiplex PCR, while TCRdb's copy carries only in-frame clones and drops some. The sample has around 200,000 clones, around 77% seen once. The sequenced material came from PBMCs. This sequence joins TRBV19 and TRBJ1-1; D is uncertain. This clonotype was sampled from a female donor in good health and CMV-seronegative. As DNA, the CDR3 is TGTGCCAGTAGTATCACCCCATCCGGGACTGAAGCTTTCTTT. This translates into CASSITPSGTEAFF.